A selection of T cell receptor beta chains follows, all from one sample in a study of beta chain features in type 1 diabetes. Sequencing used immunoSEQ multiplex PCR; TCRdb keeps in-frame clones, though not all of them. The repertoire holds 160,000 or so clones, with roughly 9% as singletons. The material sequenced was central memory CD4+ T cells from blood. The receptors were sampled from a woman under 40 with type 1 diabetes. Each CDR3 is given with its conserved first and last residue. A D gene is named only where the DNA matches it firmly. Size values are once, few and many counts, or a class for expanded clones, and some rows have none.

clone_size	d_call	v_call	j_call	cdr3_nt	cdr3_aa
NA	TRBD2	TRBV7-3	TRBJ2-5	TGTGCCAGCAGTTCTTACGGAGGGAGGGAAGAGACCCAGTACTTC	CASSSYGGREETQYF
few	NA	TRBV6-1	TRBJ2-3	TGTGCCAGCAGTGCCGAGGCTAGCCCGAGCACAGATACGCAGTATTTT	CASSAEASPSTDTQYF
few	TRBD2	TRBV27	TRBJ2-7	TGTGCCAGCACCCCGGACCCGGGACTAGTCTACGAGCAGTACTTC	CASTPDPGLVYEQYF
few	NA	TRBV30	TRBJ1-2	TGTGCCTGGAGTGGCGGACAGACTTATGGCTACACCTTC	CAWSGGQTYGYTF
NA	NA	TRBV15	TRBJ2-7	TGTGCCACCAGCAGAGATTTTTATCGGGGTCGGGGCTACGAGCAGTACTTC	CATSRDFYRGRGYEQYF
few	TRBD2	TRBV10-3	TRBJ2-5	TGTGCCATCAGTGAGAGGTTGATAGCGGGAGGCCAAGAGACCCAGTACTTC	CAISERLIAGGQETQYF
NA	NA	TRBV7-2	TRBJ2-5	TGTGCCAGCAGGGAGGGAGAGACCCAGTACTTC	CASREGETQYF
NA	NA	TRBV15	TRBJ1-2	TGTGCCACCAGCAGAGACTTCAACTATGGCTACACCTTC	CATSRDFNYGYTF
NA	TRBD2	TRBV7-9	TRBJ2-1	TGTGCCACCATGACTAGCAGCTACAATGAGCAGTTCTTC	CATMTSSYNEQFF
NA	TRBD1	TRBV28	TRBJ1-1	TGTGCCTCCGGGACAGTGGTCACTGAAGCTTTCTTT	CASGTVVTEAFF
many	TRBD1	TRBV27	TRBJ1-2	TGTGCCAGCAGTAGAAAGACAGGGGATGGCTACACCTTC	CASSRKTGDGYTF
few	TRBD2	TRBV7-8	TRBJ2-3	TGTGCCAGCAGCCCCCCGGGGGGGGCAGATACGCAGTATTTT	CASSPPGGADTQYF
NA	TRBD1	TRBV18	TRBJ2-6	TGTGCCAGCTCAGAGGACAGGACCGGGGCCAACGTCCTGACTTTC	CASSEDRTGANVLTF
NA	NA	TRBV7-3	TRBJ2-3	TGTGCCAGCAGCTTAATGGGGGGAACAGATACGCAGTATTTT	CASSLMGGTDTQYF
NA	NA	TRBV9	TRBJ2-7	TGTGCCAGCAGCAGAAGCATGACAATCTACGAGCAGTACTTC	CASSRSMTIYEQYF
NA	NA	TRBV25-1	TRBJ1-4	TGTGCCAGCAGTGACCCGGGACACACTGATGAAAAACTGTTTTTT	CASSDPGHTDEKLFF
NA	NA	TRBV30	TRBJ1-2	TGTGCCTGGAATCGGATCAGGGTCGGTGGCTACACCTTC	CAWNRIRVGGYTF
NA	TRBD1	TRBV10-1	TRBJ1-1	TGCGCCAGCACCCCGGGACAGGGGTCCCCTGAAGCTTTCTTT	CASTPGQGSPEAFF
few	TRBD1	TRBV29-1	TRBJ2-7	TGCAGCGCTGGGGGACAGCCCCGTTACGAGCAGTACTTC	CSAGGQPRYEQYF
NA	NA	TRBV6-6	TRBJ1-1	TGTGCCAGCAGTGACAATGAAGCTTTCTTT	CASSDNEAFF
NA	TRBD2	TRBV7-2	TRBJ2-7	TGTGCCAGCAGCTTTAGACAGACGGGAGGTTACGAGCAGTACTTC	CASSFRQTGGYEQYF
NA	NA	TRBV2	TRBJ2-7	TGTGCCAGCACCCGAGACAGTACCTACGAGCAGTACTTC	CASTRDSTYEQYF
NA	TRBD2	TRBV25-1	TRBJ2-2	TGTGCCAGCAGACCGAATATAGCGGGCACCGGGGAGCTGTTTTTT	CASRPNIAGTGELFF